This TCR beta chain was recovered during a study of T-cell memory formation after mild COVID-19. Germline loops: CDR1 SGHRS, CDR2 YFSETQ. V was clipped by 5 bases and J by 1 base; unmatched bases: 9. The CDR3 loop spans 16 amino acids. A single record per CDR3 protein comes from TCRdb applying MiXCR to the 5' RACE reads. The table records a few hundred thousand distinct CDR3 sequences, around a fifth of them present only once. General study points: Proof of SARS-CoV-2 specificity was absent for the second-wave clones that crested on day 37.

To note about this clonotype: Antigen: not known.

This clonotype was obtained from an adult woman who had mild COVID-19 (a few samples of this study predate the infection). Cell type and time point are not known. Sequenced input: PBMCs or a T cell subset sorted from them (not recorded which). The chain carries TRBV5-1 and TRBJ1-1; 9 nucleotides match TRBD1. The CDR3 sequence: CASSFGTGIGNTEAFF. In nucleotides, the CDR3 is TGCGCCAGCAGTTTCGGGACAGGGATTGGGAACACTGAAGCTTTCTTT.